A single sample is the source of the 8 T cell receptor beta chains below, sequenced in a study of radiation and T cells in renal cell carcinoma. TCRdb keeps only in-frame clones here, not all; method: immunoSEQ multiplex PCR. The sample lists roughly 160,000 clones; about 88% were seen once. Specified time point: blood 4 weeks post-SBRT, at nephrectomy. Described treatment: 15 Gy SBRT to primary tumor, nephrectomy 4 weeks later. This material consisted of blood, taken from a patient whose treatment included radiotherapy and nephrectomy. These receptors all come from a woman aged 50 to 65 with renal cell carcinoma.

The DNA for the CDR3 is TGTGCCAGCAGGTCTGGGTCTTCCTACGAGCAGTACTTC. It codes for CASRSGSSYEQYF. This chain joins TRBV5-4 and TRBJ2-7; D is undetermined. The CDR3 has 13 residues. Looked up from germline, CDR1 is SGHNT and CDR2 is YYREEE (reference sequence). V was shortened by 5 bases and J by 1 base, with 10 bases between the two germline ends.

This chain uses TRBV9 with TRBJ2-3, with 13 bases identical to TRBD2. V was clipped by 0 bases and J by 2 bases; unmatched bases: 3. This CDR3 has 17 residues. Germline CDR1 SGDLS, CDR2 YYNGEE. This CDR3 is CASSVEGTSGTTDTQYF. The CDR3 region has the DNA TGTGCCAGCAGCGTAGAGGGGACTAGCGGGACCACAGATACGCAGTATTTT. The variable domain in full, completed from reference TRBV9 and TRBJ2-3, reads DSGVTQTPKHLITATGQRVTLRCSPRSGDLSVYWYQQSLDQGLQFLIQYYNGEERAKGNILERFSAQQFPDLHSELNLSSLELGDSALYFCASSVEGTSGTTDTQYFGPGTRLTVL.

J is TRBJ1-2 and V is TRBV2; 7 nucleotides align to TRBD1. This CDR3 is built from 13 residues. V lost 7 bases, J lost 2 bases, and 4 bases stayed unmatched. The germline CDR1 and CDR2 sequences are SNHLY and FYNNEI. In nucleotides, the CDR3 is TGTGCCAGCAAGCCGGGACAGAACTATGGCTACACCTTC. Amino acid sequence: CASKPGQNYGYTF.

The V call is TRBV2, the J call TRBJ2-1, with a weak D call TRBD2 (7 bases). Trimming removed 4 bases from V and 3 bases from J, with 16 bases in between. CDR1 SNHLY and CDR2 FYNNEI come from the germline V gene. There are 16 residues in the CDR3. CDR3 in amino acids: CASSARRGGDYNEQFF. In nucleotides, the CDR3 is TGTGCCAGCAGTGCCCGCAGAGGGGGGGACTACAATGAGCAGTTCTTC.

The chain is built from TRBV7-3 and TRBJ2-7; 11 nucleotides align to TRBD2. J gave up 6 bases and V 3 bases, and 4 bases lay outside the gene matches. The V gene's germline CDR1 is SGHTA and CDR2 FQGTGA. The CDR3 totals 14 residues. The CDR3 loop is CASSFSGGASEQYF. CDR3 nucleotide sequence: TGTGCCAGCAGCTTTAGCGGGGGGGCATCCGAGCAGTACTTC.

This clone was seen only once. This rearrangement joins TRBV5-1 to TRBJ2-7; D uncertain. Germline CDR1 SGHRS, CDR2 YFSETQ. The V end lost 0 bases, the J end lost 0 bases, and 10 bases lay between the germline ends. This CDR3 has 15 residues. CDR3 in amino acids: CASSLGLASSYEQYF. The CDR3 coding sequence is TGCGCCAGCAGCTTGGGACTCGCGAGCTCCTACGAGCAGTACTTC.

This clone showed up just a few times. The V call is TRBV6-5, the J call TRBJ2-3; weak D call: TRBD2 (5 bases). Germline V gives CDR1 MNHEY, CDR2 SVGAGI. V was shortened by 2 bases and J by 4 bases, with 7 bases between the two germline ends. The CDR3 is 13 amino acids. CDR3 nucleotides: TGTGCCAGCAGTTACAGCGGTTCAGATACGCAGTATTTT. Its translation: CASSYSGSDTQYF.

CDR3 protein: CASSNRDRGPNEQFF. The CDR3 nucleotides read TGTGCCAGCAGTAACCGGGACAGGGGGCCTAATGAGCAGTTCTTC. This chain uses TRBV6-1 with TRBJ2-1, with 12 bases that match TRBD1. The CDR3 consists of 15 residues. With V trimmed by 5 bases and J by 7 bases, 6 bases remained unmatched. Germline assignment: CDR1 MNHNS and CDR2 SASEGT.